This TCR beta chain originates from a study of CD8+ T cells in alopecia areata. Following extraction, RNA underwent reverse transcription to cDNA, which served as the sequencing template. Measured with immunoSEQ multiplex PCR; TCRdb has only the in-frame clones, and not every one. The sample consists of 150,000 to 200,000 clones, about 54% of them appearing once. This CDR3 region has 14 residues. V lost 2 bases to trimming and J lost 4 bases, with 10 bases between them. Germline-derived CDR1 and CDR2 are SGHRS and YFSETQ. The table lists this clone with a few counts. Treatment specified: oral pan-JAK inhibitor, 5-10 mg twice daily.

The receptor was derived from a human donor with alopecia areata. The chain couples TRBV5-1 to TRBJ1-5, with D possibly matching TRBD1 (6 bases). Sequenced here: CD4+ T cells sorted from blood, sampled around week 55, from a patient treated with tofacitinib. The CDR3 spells CASSLGDRNQPQHF. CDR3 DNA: TGCGCCAGCAGCTTAGGAGACAGGAATCAGCCCCAGCATTTT.